This T cell receptor beta chain was documented in a study of blood T cell repertoires in COVID-19. About the research overall: The samples span acute and convalescent COVID-19 from the United States, Italy and Spain.

The CDR3 extends over 17 amino acids. Germline lookup yields CDR1 LNHNV and CDR2 YYDKDF (reference sequence). V trimming: 4 bases; J trimming: 0 bases; junction bases outside the gene matches: 6. As processed by the authors: From reference gene primer amplification, estimates of nucleated cell counts were derived. Profiled with immunoSEQ multiplex PCR; TCRdb holds only in-frame clones, not every one. V and J calls and clone size are those listed in that table; D and trimming were worked out from the DNA. Here the sample spans tens of thousands of clones, around 87% being singletons. The TCR comes from a human donor in a cohort sampled during active COVID-19. This chain connects TRBV15 to TRBJ2-2, with 9 bases matching TRBD1. Sequencing input: peripheral blood. Here the CDR3 reads CATSTVGQGANTGELFF. DNA for the CDR3: TGTGCCACCAGCACTGTGGGACAGGGAGCGAACACCGGGGAGCTGTTTTTT.